Listed here are 25 T cell receptor beta chains from one sample, sequenced in a study of blood T cell repertoires in COVID-19. Profiled with immunoSEQ multiplex PCR; TCRdb holds only in-frame clones, not every one. The sample comprises about 270,000 clones, more than 70% of which are singletons, and 2.5% to 3.5% rests with the top ten. The specimen was peripheral blood. These receptor sequences come from a woman between 18 and 29 years old with acute or convalescent COVID-19.

In this sample, this clone turned up a few times. This sequence joins TRBV6-2 or TRBV6-3 and TRBJ2-1; weak D call: TRBD2 (6 bases). Germline-derived CDR1 and CDR2 are MNHEY and SVGEGT. The CDR3 has 14 amino acids. V lost 5 bases and J 7 bases, leaving 15 bases between the germline ends. The CDR3 coding sequence is TGTGCCAGCAGTAATGCGGGAAGAGGGAATGAGCAGTTCTTC. Its translation is CASSNAGRGNEQFF.

The J gene is TRBJ1-3, the V gene TRBV7-6; D possibly corresponds to TRBD1 (5 bases). The CDR3 is 17 amino acids. Germline V CDR1 and CDR2: SGHVS, FNYEAQ. V gave up 6 bases and J gave up 1 base, with 19 bases separating them. CDR3 region: CASRAGEGTGSGNTIYF. CDR3 bases: TGTGCCAGCAGGGCTGGGGAGGGGACGGGTTCTGGAAACACCATATATTTT.

The chain has TRBV28 and TRBJ2-7; 7 bases match TRBD2. Germline assignment: CDR1 MDHEN and CDR2 SYDVKM. CDR3 length: 14 residues. Trimming cost V 2 bases and J 3 bases; bases outside gene matches: 4. The CDR3 DNA sequence: TGTGCCAGCAGTTTAAGTAGCGGGCTCTACGAGCAGTACTTC. Encoded protein: CASSLSSGLYEQYF.

The chain employs TRBV7-6 and TRBJ2-6; weak D call: TRBD2 (5 bases). The CDR3 is 19 amino acids. Germline loops: CDR1 SGHVS, CDR2 FNYEAQ. Trimming took 3 bases from V and 0 from J, leaving 18 bases between them. Here the CDR3 reads CASSLNPPGIGSGANVLTF. The CDR3, as DNA: TGTGCCAGCAGCTTGAATCCTCCGGGGATAGGCTCTGGGGCCAACGTCCTGACTTTC.

The rearrangement uses TRBV28 and TRBJ2-1; 9 bases are a match to TRBD2. Germline lookup yields CDR1 MDHEN and CDR2 SYDVKM. Trimming took 4 bases from V and 9 from J; bases not matched to a gene: 4. The CDR3 loop spans 13 amino acids. The CDR3 bases are TGTGCCAGCAGTTGGACTAGCGTAGGTGAGCAGTTCTTC. This encodes CASSWTSVGEQFF. The full variable domain, its missing parts supplied by reference TRBV28 and TRBJ2-1, is DVKVTQSSRYLVKRTGEKVFLECVQDMDHENMFWYRQDPGLGLRLIYFSYDVKMKEKGDIPEGYSVSREKKERFSLILESASTNQTSMYLCASSWTSVGEQFFGPGTRLTVL.

This clone has more than one count but fewer than ten. The genes are TRBV7-8 and TRBJ1-4; D possibly corresponds to TRBD1 (5 bases). Trimming removed 5 bases at V and 2 bases at J, with 18 bases between. CDR3 length: 17 residues. Germline CDR1 and CDR2: SGHVS and FQNEAQ. The CDR3 DNA reads as TGTGCCAGCAGCCGTAGAGGGACGGGGGGGACTAATGAAAAACTGTTTTTT. Its translation is CASSRRGTGGTNEKLFF.

V gene TRBV6-5 combines with J gene TRBJ1-1; D is undetermined. The CDR3 length is 13 residues. V was pared by 10 bases and J by 0 bases, with 12 bases between. Germline V lookup: CDR1 MNHEY, CDR2 SVGAGI. Written as DNA, the CDR3 is TGTGCCATCGTCCTATTGATGAACACTGAAGCTTTCTTT. Protein: CAIVLLMNTEAFF.

The V and J genes are TRBV28 and TRBJ1-2; D might be TRBD1 (6 bases). V was shortened by 10 bases and J by 7 bases, with 16 bases between the two germline ends. CDR1 is MDHEN, CDR2 SYDVKM, per germline. This CDR3 has 12 amino acids. The CDR3 nucleotides are TGTGCCAACTACAGGGACCAGTCTGGCTACACCTTC. Protein: CANYRDQSGYTF.

This clone showed up just a few times. V is TRBV3-1 (or the pseudogene TRBV3-2) and J is TRBJ2-7, with 9 bases identical to TRBD1. With V trimmed by 3 bases and J by 5 bases, 5 bases remained unmatched. Germline V gene data show CDR1 as LGHDT and CDR2 as YNNKEL (reference sequence). This CDR3 has 14 amino acids. CDR3 sequence reads: CASSQGQGWDEQYF. In DNA, the CDR3 is TGTGCCAGCAGCCAGGGACAGGGTTGGGACGAGCAGTACTTC.

This chain joins TRBV3-1 (or the pseudogene TRBV3-2) and TRBJ1-4; weak D call: TRBD1 (6 bases). CDR3 length: 15 residues. The V end was cut by 4 bases, the J end by 2 bases, with 11 bases between. Looked up from germline, CDR1 is LGHDT and CDR2 is YNNKEL (reference sequence). The CDR3 spells CASSPRQETNEKLFF. Here the CDR3 DNA reads TGTGCCAGCAGCCCCCGACAGGAGACTAATGAAAAACTGTTTTTT.

The gene calls are TRBV18 and TRBJ1-2; no clear D gene. CDR3 length equals 15 residues. Trimming shortened V by 2 bases and J by 0 bases, and 10 bases separated the two germline ends. Germline assignment: CDR1 KGHSH and CDR2 LQKENI. CDR3 amino acids: CASSPTTDTNYGYTF. The CDR3 bases are TGTGCCAGCTCACCAACCACAGATACTAACTATGGCTACACCTTC.

The chain employs TRBV7-9 and TRBJ1-4; D not resolved. Trimming took 4 bases from V and 12 from J, leaving 9 bases between them. The CDR3 has 11 residues. Per germline, CDR1 SEHNR and CDR2 FQNEAQ (reference sequence). The DNA for the CDR3 is TGTGCCAGCAGCTCAATGCGGGAACTGTTTTTT. It is translated as CASSSMRELFF.

The genes are TRBV19 and TRBJ2-1; possibly TRBD2 for D (6 bases). Germline loops: CDR1 LNHDA, CDR2 SQIVND (reference sequence). Trimming took off 6 bases at V and 5 bases at J, with 14 bases between the two ends. There are 14 residues in the CDR3. The CDR3 DNA reads TGTGCCAGTAGCTGGGGGGACCGACACAATGAGCAGTTCTTC. Translating it yields CASSWGDRHNEQFF. Full variable domain (rest looked up from reference TRBV19 and TRBJ2-1): DGGITQSPKYLFRKEGQNVTLSCEQNLNHDAMYWYRQDPGQGLRLIYYSQIVNDFQKGDIAEGYSVSREKKESFPLTVTSAQKNPTAFYLCASSWGDRHNEQFFGPGTRLTVL.

V usage is TRBV6-5 and J usage is TRBJ2-1, with 12 nucleotides matching TRBD2. CDR3 length: 14 amino acids. The J segment lost 10 bases and the V segment lost 4 bases, leaving 5 bases of the junction unmatched. Germline V gene lookup returns CDR1 MNHEY and CDR2 SVGAGI. This CDR3 reads CASSSSGRAGEQFF. CDR3 nucleotide sequence: TGTGCCAGCAGTTCTAGCGGGAGGGCCGGCGAGCAGTTCTTC.

This rearrangement joins TRBV30 to TRBJ1-5; D not certain. The germline V gene encodes CDR1 GTSNPN and CDR2 SVGIG (reference sequence). Trimming removed 0 bases at V and 8 bases at J, with 8 bases between. There are 12 residues in the CDR3. Here the CDR3 reads CAWSVLSEPQHF. The CDR3 coding sequence is TGTGCCTGGAGTGTACTATCGGAGCCCCAGCATTTT.

This chain connects TRBV19 to TRBJ1-5; 8 nucleotides agree with TRBD1. J gave up 0 bases and V 5 bases, and 3 bases lay outside the gene matches. There are 15 residues in the CDR3. CDR1 LNHDA and CDR2 SQIVND come from the germline V gene (reference sequence). The CDR3 region is CASSPGQASNQPQHF. CDR3 DNA sequence: TGTGCCAGTAGTCCGGGACAGGCTAGCAATCAGCCCCAGCATTTT.

The chain carries TRBV28 and TRBJ2-3; D is possibly TRBD1 (6 bases). The length of the CDR3 is 14 residues. V lost 3 bases, J lost 6 bases, and 13 bases lay in between. The V gene's germline CDR1 is MDHEN and CDR2 SYDVKM. CDR3 region: CASSFQLGADTQYF. The CDR3, as DNA: TGTGCCAGCAGTTTTCAGTTGGGGGCGGATACGCAGTATTTT.

The V gene is TRBV28, the J gene TRBJ1-1, with 9 bases matching TRBD1. Germline V CDR1 and CDR2: MDHEN, SYDVKM. The trim removed 3 bases at V and 7 bases at J, leaving 18 bases unmatched. The CDR3 is 18 residues long. The CDR3 sequence: CASSFLTSGTGYLVEAFF. Written as DNA, the CDR3 is TGTGCCAGCAGTTTTCTGACCTCCGGGACAGGGTATTTGGTTGAAGCTTTCTTT.

This clone was seen just once. This chain connects TRBV29-1 to TRBJ2-1; 8 bases are a match to TRBD1. CDR1 and CDR2 from the germline V gene are SQVTM and ANQGSEA. Germline trimming cut 7 bases from V and 5 bases from J; bases unmatched to any gene: 10. CDR3 length: 14 amino acids. Here the CDR3 DNA reads TGCAGCGCTGGACAGGGAGTAACCCACAATGAGCAGTTCTTC. Amino acid sequence: CSAGQGVTHNEQFF.

This clone appeared a single time. V gene TRBV5-1 combines with J gene TRBJ1-2; D gene ambiguous. With 2 bases removed from V and 8 bases from J, the gap between germline ends came to 16 bases. The CDR3 is 14 residues long. CDR1 and CDR2 (germline): SGHRS, YFSETQ. The CDR3 nucleotides read TGCGCCAGCAGCTTCGAGGGCCCCGTAGGGGGCTACACCTTC. This encodes CASSFEGPVGGYTF.

The chain recombines TRBV9 with TRBJ2-3, with 7 bases lining up with TRBD2. The V segment lost 4 bases and the J segment 1 base; nucleotides outside the gene matches: 6. CDR1 is SGDLS and CDR2 is YYNGEE in the germline V gene. The CDR3 consists of 15 residues. The CDR3 protein is CASSPRTSGTDTQYF. The CDR3 DNA sequence: TGTGCCAGCAGCCCTCGGACTAGTGGCACAGATACGCAGTATTTT. Variable domain in full (rest from reference TRBV9 and TRBJ2-3): DSGVTQTPKHLITATGQRVTLRCSPRSGDLSVYWYQQSLDQGLQFLIQYYNGEERAKGNILERFSAQQFPDLHSELNLSSLELGDSALYFCASSPRTSGTDTQYFGPGTRLTVL.

This chain uses TRBV29-1 with TRBJ2-7, with 11 nucleotides matching TRBD1. From germline, CDR1 is SQVTM and CDR2 ANQGSEA. There are 14 residues in the CDR3. The V segment lost 3 bases and the J segment 3 bases; nucleotides outside the gene matches: 4. CDR3 nucleotides: TGCAGCGTTGATACTGGGACAGGGGGCTACGAGCAGTACTTC. It codes for CSVDTGTGGYEQYF.

This chain joins TRBV5-1 and TRBJ1-1; 7 nucleotides align to TRBD1. This CDR3 region has 14 residues. The junction had 15 bases not matched to a gene; V was cut back by 4 bases and J by 12 bases. The germline gives CDR1 SGHRS, CDR2 YFSETQ. The CDR3 nucleotides read TGCGCCAGCAGCCCCGGCGGAACAGGGGTCGGTTCTTTCTTT. Amino acid sequence: CASSPGGTGVGSFF.

This sequence joins TRBV25-1 and TRBJ2-1; the match to TRBD2 covers 7 bases. CDR1 is MGHDK, CDR2 SYGVNS, per germline. The CDR3 is made up of 17 amino acids. V dropped 3 bases and J dropped 5; count of bases not matched to a gene: 13. CDR3 DNA: TGTGCCAGCAGTGACAAATTAGGCGGGAGCGTCAACAATGAGCAGTTCTTC. It yields the protein CASSDKLGGSVNNEQFF.

This chain connects TRBV5-1 to TRBJ2-3; D remains ambiguous. V gave up 0 bases and J gave up 0 bases, with 8 bases separating them. CDR3 length: 15 amino acids. CDR1 is SGHRS and CDR2 is YFSETQ in the germline V gene. The CDR3 coding sequence is TGCGCCAGCAGCTTGGTCGACTTTAGCACAGATACGCAGTATTTT. Its translation is CASSLVDFSTDTQYF.